The 23 T cell receptor beta chains in this list originate from one sample, sequenced in a study of blood T cell repertoires in COVID-19. Method: immunoSEQ multiplex PCR; TCRdb's copy keeps in-frame clones and lacks some. The table records approximately 6,600 clones, nearly 90% of them present only once. Sequenced: peripheral blood. The receptors here all came from a human donor in a cohort sampled during active COVID-19. The donor label of this sample is uncertain.

The chain couples TRBV5-1 to TRBJ2-2; TRBD1 agrees at 8 bases. The CDR3 extends over 17 amino acids. Trimming took 4 bases from V and 0 from J; bases not matched to a gene: 8. Per the germline V gene, CDR1 is SGHRS and CDR2 is YFSETQ. CDR3 protein: CASSMTGAPSNTGELFF. The CDR3, as DNA: TGCGCCAGCAGCATGACAGGGGCCCCCTCGAACACCGGGGAGCTGTTTTTT.

Only a few counts were recorded for this clone. V usage is TRBV5-4 and J usage is TRBJ2-7, with 11 bases matching TRBD1. The trim removed 4 bases at V and 7 bases at J, leaving 7 bases unmatched. CDR3 length equals 14 residues. From germline, CDR1 is SGHNT and CDR2 YYREEE (reference sequence). The CDR3 here is CASSMGQGETEQYF. DNA for the CDR3: TGTGCCAGCAGCATGGGACAGGGGGAGACGGAGCAGTACTTC. Combining the CDR3 with reference TRBV5-4 and TRBJ2-7 gives the whole variable domain ETGVTQSPTHLIKTRGQQVTLRCSSQSGHNTVSWYQQALGQGPQFIFQYYREEENGRGNFPPRFSGLQFPNYSSELNVNALELDDSALYLCASSMGQGETEQYFGPGTRLTVT.

The rearrangement joins TRBV4-1 to TRBJ2-1; 7 bases agree with TRBD1. V gave up 0 bases and J gave up 3 bases; unmatched junction bases: 2. The CDR3 spans 15 residues. In germline, CDR1 is MGHRA, CDR2 YSYEKL. In DNA, the CDR3 is TGCGCCAGCAGCCAAGACAGGGGGAACTACAATGAGCAGTTCTTC. It codes for CASSQDRGNYNEQFF.

The chain recombines TRBV27 with TRBJ1-2; 7 nucleotides agree with TRBD1. In germline, CDR1 is MNHEY, CDR2 SMNVEV (reference sequence). This CDR3 has 14 residues. V lost 5 bases and J lost 4; bases outside the gene matches: 7. The CDR3 protein is CASSTRDSIYGYTF. CDR3 nucleotide sequence: TGTGCCAGCAGTACGCGGGACAGTATCTATGGCTACACCTTC.

The chain couples TRBV4-1 to TRBJ1-4; D is unresolved. V gave up 3 bases and J gave up 5 bases, with 4 bases separating them. Germline assignment: CDR1 MGHRA and CDR2 YSYEKL. The CDR3 sequence is 12 residues long. Written as DNA, the CDR3 is TGCGCCAGCAGCCACAGAAATGAAAAACTGTTTTTT. Translation: CASSHRNEKLFF.

The J gene is TRBJ1-5, the V gene TRBV2, with D possibly being TRBD1 (5 bases). The CDR3 is made up of 16 amino acids. Germline CDR1 and CDR2: SNHLY and FYNNEI. Trimming pared 1 base from V and 5 bases from J, leaving 15 bases between. DNA for the CDR3: TGTGCCAGCAGTGAAGGGGGCCTGAGGATTGATCAGCCCCAGCATTTT. It translates to CASSEGGLRIDQPQHF.

The chain uses TRBV19 and TRBJ2-7, with 11 bases identical to TRBD1. The CDR3 has 15 residues. Germline values: CDR1 LNHDA, CDR2 SQIVND (reference sequence). Trimming at V came to 3 bases and at J to 3 bases, leaving 4 bases not matched to a gene. In DNA, the CDR3 is TGTGCCAGTAGTATTGGGACAGGGGGAATCTACGAGCAGTACTTC. Protein sequence: CASSIGTGGIYEQYF.

The V call is TRBV27, the J call TRBJ2-1; 13 positions match TRBD2. J was trimmed by 6 bases and V by 2 bases; bases with no gene match: 4. This CDR3 comprises 16 residues. CDR1 and CDR2 (germline): MNHEY, SMNVEV (reference sequence). CDR3 region: CASSLAGLAGTNEQFF. The CDR3 coding sequence is TGTGCCAGCAGTTTAGCGGGACTAGCGGGAACCAATGAGCAGTTCTTC.

This sequence joins TRBV19 and TRBJ2-5; TRBD1 agrees at 7 bases. J was trimmed by 2 bases and V by 1 base; bases with no gene match: 7. The germline gives CDR1 LNHDA, CDR2 SQIVND (reference sequence). The CDR3 extends over 16 amino acids. CDR3 nucleotide sequence: TGTGCCAGTAGTATAGGGGGGACAGCTGATCAAGAGACCCAGTACTTC. As protein: CASSIGGTADQETQYF.

CDR3 amino acids: CASSYRETYEQYF. The CDR3 DNA reads as TGTGCCAGCAGTTACCGGGAAACCTACGAGCAGTACTTC. The J gene is TRBJ2-7, the V gene TRBV6-5; weak D call: TRBD2 (5 bases). Germline lookup yields CDR1 MNHEY and CDR2 SVGAGI. CDR3 length equals 13 residues. V dropped 2 bases and J dropped 2 bases, with 7 bases sitting between them.

This clone was found a few times. The chain recombines TRBV10-3 with TRBJ2-2, with TRBD2 identical over 8 bases. Germline CDR1 and CDR2: ENHRY and SYGVKD. The CDR3 totals 16 residues. Germline trimming cut 7 bases from V and 4 bases from J; bases unmatched to any gene: 11. CDR3 nucleotide sequence: TGTGCCATCATCATAGCGGGGTTGGTCCGCACCGGGGAGCTGTTTTTT. The encoded protein is CAIIIAGLVRTGELFF.

The chain combines TRBV2 with TRBJ2-5; 10 nucleotides align to TRBD1. CDR3 length: 14 amino acids. CDR1 SNHLY and CDR2 FYNNEI come from the germline V gene. After removal of 7 bases from V and 3 bases from J, the junction contained 5 bases not matched to a gene. The CDR3 nucleotides read TGTGCCAGCATCTCGGGGACAGGGGAAGAGACCCAGTACTTC. Encoded protein: CASISGTGEETQYF.

The CDR3 protein is CASSPAGGPLNEQFF. Here the CDR3 DNA reads TGTGCCAGCAGCCCTGCGGGGGGGCCTCTCAATGAGCAGTTCTTC. J is TRBJ2-1 and V is TRBV27; 9 nucleotides line up with TRBD2. The CDR3 contains 15 residues. Unmatched junction bases numbered 9, after V lost 6 bases and J lost 6 bases. CDR1 and CDR2 from the germline V gene are MNHEY and SMNVEV (reference sequence).

The V call is TRBV30, the J call TRBJ1-1; D is ambiguous. The CDR3 totals 13 residues. V was trimmed by 2 bases and J by 1 base, leaving 8 bases between them. The germline gives CDR1 GTSNPN, CDR2 SVGIG (reference sequence). The DNA for the CDR3 is TGTGCCTGGAGTAGCAACGAGAACACTGAAGCTTTCTTT. Protein product: CAWSSNENTEAFF.

The table lists this clone with a count of one. The V call is TRBV7-2, the J call TRBJ2-1; 10 positions agree with TRBD2. The CDR3 sequence is 16 residues long. V lost 0 bases and J lost 8; bases outside the gene matches: 7. Germline V gives CDR1 SGHTA, CDR2 FQGNSA. DNA for the CDR3: TGTGCCAGCAGCTTAGCGCCTAGCGGGGGATTTGATGAGCAGTTCTTC. This codes for CASSLAPSGGFDEQFF.

The V and J genes are TRBV5-4 and TRBJ2-5; TRBD1 matches 8 bases. V gave up 0 bases and J gave up 2 bases; unmatched junction bases: 6. This CDR3 contains 16 residues. Germline lookup yields CDR1 SGHNT and CDR2 YYREEE (reference sequence). DNA for the CDR3: TGTGCCAGCAGCTTGGGGCGGGGACAGGCTCAAGAGACCCAGTACTTC. It is translated as CASSLGRGQAQETQYF.

The CDR3 DNA follows: TGCGCCAGCAGCCAAGCAGGGGGGATCGGGTACGAGCAGTACTTC. Protein sequence: CASSQAGGIGYEQYF. The chain is built from TRBV4-1 and TRBJ2-7, with D maybe TRBD1 (7 bases). V was clipped by 1 base and J by 4 bases, with 14 bases between them. The CDR3 consists of 15 residues. Germline V gene data show CDR1 as MGHRA and CDR2 as YSYEKL.

The rearrangement links TRBV5-1 to TRBJ2-7; 9 positions match TRBD2. The germline V gene has CDR1 SGHRS and CDR2 YFSETQ. With 4 bases clipped from V and 6 bases from J, the junction kept 17 bases outside the gene matches. CDR3 size: 17 residues. CDR3 loop: CASSPQWAGGIGSEQYF. In nucleotides, the CDR3 is TGCGCCAGCAGCCCCCAATGGGCGGGAGGGATCGGTAGCGAGCAGTACTTC. Filled out from reference TRBV5-1 and TRBJ2-7, the complete variable domain reads KAGVTQTPRYLIKTRGQQVTLSCSPISGHRSVSWYQQTPGQGLQFLFEYFSETQRNKGNFPGRFSGRQFSNSRSEMNVSTLELGDSALYLCASSPQWAGGIGSEQYFGPGTRLTVT.

This clone was observed once. The chain links TRBV7-3 to TRBJ2-1; 12 positions match TRBD2. The CDR3 is 15 amino acids. The germline CDR1 and CDR2 sequences are SGHTA and FQGTGA. Unmatched junction bases numbered 1, after V lost 4 bases and J lost 3 bases. CDR3 coding DNA: TGTGCCAGCAGCTCTAGCGGGGGGGACTACAATGAGCAGTTCTTC. This gives the protein CASSSSGGDYNEQFF.

The rearrangement uses TRBV18 and TRBJ2-7, with 12 bases aligning to TRBD2. CDR1 and CDR2 (germline): KGHSH, LQKENI. V trimming: 4 bases; J trimming: 4 bases; junction bases outside the gene matches: 11. This CDR3 region has 17 residues. This CDR3 is CASSLGGGLAGRYEQYF. The DNA for the CDR3 is TGTGCCAGCTCACTGGGCGGCGGACTAGCGGGACGGTACGAGCAGTACTTC. Combining the CDR3 with reference TRBV18 and TRBJ2-7 gives the whole variable domain NAGVMQNPRHLVRRRGQEARLRCSPMKGHSHVYWYRQLPEEGLKFMVYLQKENIIDESGMPKERFSAEFPKEGPSILRIQQVVRGDSAAYFCASSLGGGLAGRYEQYFGPGTRLTVT.

V usage is TRBV11-2 and J usage is TRBJ2-7; TRBD2 matches 9 bases. Germline CDR1 and CDR2: SGHAT and FQNNGV. With 1 base clipped from V and 1 base from J, the junction kept 5 bases outside the gene matches. The length of the CDR3 is 16 residues. CDR3 sequence: CASSLGGLAMSYEQYF. In nucleotides, the CDR3 is TGTGCCAGCAGCTTAGGTGGACTAGCGATGTCCTACGAGCAGTACTTC.

This chain joins TRBV27 and TRBJ2-5; the match to TRBD1 covers 7 bases. Germline lookup yields CDR1 MNHEY and CDR2 SMNVEV (reference sequence). The CDR3 totals 14 residues. After removal of 6 bases from V and 5 bases from J, the junction contained 9 bases not matched to a gene. Here the CDR3 DNA reads TGTGCCAGCAGCCGACAGGGATTGTGGGAGACCCAGTACTTC. Residues: CASSRQGLWETQYF.

The CDR3 DNA follows: TGCGCCAGCAGTTTGCAGGGGGATTTTAGGACAGATACGCAGTATTTT. Translated: CASSLQGDFRTDTQYF. V usage is TRBV5-1 and J usage is TRBJ2-3; 7 bases align to TRBD1. The J segment lost 3 bases and the V segment lost 5 bases, leaving 12 bases of the junction unmatched. Germline V gives CDR1 SGHRS, CDR2 YFSETQ. This CDR3 has 16 amino acids.